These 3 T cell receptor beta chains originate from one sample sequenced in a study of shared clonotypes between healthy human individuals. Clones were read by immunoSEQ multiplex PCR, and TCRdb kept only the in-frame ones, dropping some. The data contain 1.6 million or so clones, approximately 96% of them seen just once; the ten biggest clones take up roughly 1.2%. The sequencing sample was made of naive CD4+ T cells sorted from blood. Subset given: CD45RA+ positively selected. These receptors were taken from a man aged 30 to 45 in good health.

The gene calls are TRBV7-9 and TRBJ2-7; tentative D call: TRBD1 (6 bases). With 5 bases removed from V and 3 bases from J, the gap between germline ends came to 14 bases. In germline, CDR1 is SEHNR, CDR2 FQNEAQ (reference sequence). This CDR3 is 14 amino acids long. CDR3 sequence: CASSLGAGDYEQYF. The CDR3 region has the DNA TGTGCCAGCAGCCTCGGGGCAGGGGACTACGAGCAGTACTTC.

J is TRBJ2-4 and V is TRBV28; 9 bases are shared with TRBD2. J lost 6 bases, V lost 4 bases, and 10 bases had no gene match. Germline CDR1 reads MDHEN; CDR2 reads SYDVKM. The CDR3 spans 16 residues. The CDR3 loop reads CASSYSGSEKVNIQYF. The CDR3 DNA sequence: TGTGCCAGCAGTTATAGCGGGAGCGAGAAAGTAAACATTCAGTACTTC.

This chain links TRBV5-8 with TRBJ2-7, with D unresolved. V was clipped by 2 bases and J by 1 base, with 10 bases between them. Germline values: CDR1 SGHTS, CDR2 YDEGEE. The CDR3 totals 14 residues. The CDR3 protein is CASSFGDKSYEQYF. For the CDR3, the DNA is TGTGCCAGCAGCTTTGGGGATAAGTCCTACGAGCAGTACTTC.